The clone carrying this T cell receptor beta chain was recorded many times. No antigen is known for it. This sample is drawn from a study of CD8 T cells in ankylosing spondylitis. Notes on the study in general: Researchers report that disease-linked clones proved CD8+ and relatively rare in peripheral blood.

V lost 1 base, J lost 5 bases, and 12 bases stayed unmatched. Germline V CDR1 and CDR2: SQVTM, ANQGSEA. The CDR3 runs 17 residues. TCRdb re-called the 5' RACE reads with MiXCR, one entry per CDR3 protein. The sample records around 31,000 distinct CDR3 sequences, roughly 29% being singletons. Sequenced: synovial fluid, either unsorted or a sorted T cell fraction (not recorded which). The receptor's source is a male donor with ankylosing spondylitis. The rearrangement uses TRBV29-1 and TRBJ2-1, with 9 bases fitting TRBD2. The CDR3 loop is CSVEGVLAGSRDNEQFF. CDR3 DNA: TGCAGCGTTGAAGGTGTACTAGCGGGCTCCCGTGACAATGAGCAGTTCTTC.